The 14 T cell receptor beta chains below were found in one sample sequenced in a study of blood T cell repertoires in COVID-19. TCRdb's copy holds only in-frame clones and misses some; the assay was immunoSEQ multiplex PCR. The sample has about 180,000 clones, 75% to 85% seen once. The sequencing sample was made of peripheral blood. The receptor source for this set is a woman aged 60-75 years with COVID-19, enrolled during active disease.

The CDR3 DNA sequence: TGCAGCGTTCGCAGGGGGCGCGACACAGATACGCAGTATTTT. It specifies CSVRRGRDTDTQYF. The chain employs TRBV29-1 and TRBJ2-3, with 8 bases fitting TRBD1. The V segment lost 5 bases and the J segment 2 bases; nucleotides outside the gene matches: 6. The germline CDR1 and CDR2 sequences are SQVTM and ANQGSEA. This CDR3 spans 14 amino acids.

The rearrangement joins TRBV6-5 to TRBJ2-1; 10 bases match TRBD1. The germline gives CDR1 MNHEY, CDR2 SVGAGI. This CDR3 spans 15 amino acids. With V trimmed by 5 bases and J by 6 bases, 7 bases remained unmatched. CDR3 residues: CASSTTGGVLNEQFF. The DNA for the CDR3 is TGTGCCAGCAGTACGACAGGGGGCGTTCTCAATGAGCAGTTCTTC.

This clone has just one count. The chain uses TRBV7-9 and TRBJ2-1; 10 bases agree with TRBD1. Germline CDR1 and CDR2: SEHNR and FQNEAQ (reference sequence). CDR3 length: 16 amino acids. With 2 bases clipped from V and 8 bases from J, the junction kept 9 bases outside the gene matches. This chain's CDR3 is CASSLKDRGRVDEQFF. In nucleotides, the CDR3 is TGTGCCAGCAGCTTAAAAGACAGGGGGCGGGTAGATGAGCAGTTCTTC.

The V gene is TRBV7-8, the J gene TRBJ2-5; a weak D match, TRBD1 (6 bases). The CDR3 has 15 residues. Deletions cut 5 bases from V and 5 bases from J, with 18 bases between. Germline V gene sequence: CDR1 SGHVS, CDR2 FQNEAQ. CDR3 loop: CASSPPGRGLETQYF. The CDR3 nucleotides read TGTGCCAGCAGCCCCCCGGGCAGGGGCTTGGAGACCCAGTACTTC.

The chain recombines TRBV7-9 with TRBJ2-3, with TRBD1 matching over 7 bases. The CDR3 spans 16 residues. Germline CDR1 and CDR2: SEHNR and FQNEAQ (reference sequence). J was trimmed by 2 bases and V by 6 bases; bases with no gene match: 11. CDR3 protein: CASSYLTGPPTDTQYF. The CDR3 DNA sequence: TGTGCCAGCAGTTACCTGACAGGGCCTCCCACAGATACGCAGTATTTT.

This clone has just a few counts. The gene calls are TRBV11-2 and TRBJ2-5, with TRBD1 as a possible D gene (6 bases). Looked up from germline, CDR1 is SGHAT and CDR2 is FQNNGV. With 1 base removed from V and 5 bases from J, the gap between germline ends came to 20 bases. CDR3 length: 17 amino acids. The CDR3 DNA is TGTGCCAGCAGCTTAGGCAGGGGCACGACGTTGGCCGAGACCCAGTACTTC. Its protein is CASSLGRGTTLAETQYF. Looking up the rest from reference TRBV11-2 and TRBJ2-5 gives the full variable domain: EAGVAQSPRYKIIEKRQSVAFWCNPISGHATLYWYQQILGQGPKLLIQFQNNGVVDDSQLPKDRFSAERLKGVDSTLKIQPAKLEDSAVYLCASSLGRGTTLAETQYFGPGTRLLVL.

V usage is TRBV28 and J usage is TRBJ1-1, with D possibly matching TRBD1 (6 bases). The germline V gene has CDR1 MDHEN and CDR2 SYDVKM. V was cut by 10 bases and J by 3 bases, with 15 bases left in between. The CDR3 length is 13 residues. The CDR3 DNA reads TGTGCCATACAGGGTCAGGTTGACACTGAAGCTTTCTTT. Amino acid sequence: CAIQGQVDTEAFF.

V and J are TRBV5-1 and TRBJ2-1, with a possible D match to TRBD1 (6 bases). The CDR3 is 16 amino acids. With 0 bases removed from V and 4 bases from J, the gap between germline ends came to 14 bases. Per germline, CDR1 SGHRS and CDR2 YFSETQ. The CDR3 is CASSLAGGTLYNEQFF. Written as DNA, the CDR3 is TGCGCCAGCAGCTTGGCCGGTGGGACACTGTACAATGAGCAGTTCTTC. Together with reference TRBV5-1 and TRBJ2-1, the CDR3 gives the full variable domain: KAGVTQTPRYLIKTRGQQVTLSCSPISGHRSVSWYQQTPGQGLQFLFEYFSETQRNKGNFPGRFSGRQFSNSRSEMNVSTLELGDSALYLCASSLAGGTLYNEQFFGPGTRLTVL.

The chain employs TRBV27 and TRBJ1-4, with unresolved D. CDR1 is MNHEY and CDR2 is SMNVEV in the germline V gene (reference sequence). The CDR3 loop spans 13 amino acids. The V gene lost 5 bases and the J gene lost 1 base, with 5 bases spanning the gap. The CDR3 DNA follows: TGTGCCAGCAGTCCTCGAACTAATGAAAAACTGTTTTTT. Protein product: CASSPRTNEKLFF.

The chain has TRBV5-6 and TRBJ2-7; 11 nucleotides line up with TRBD1. The CDR3 runs 15 residues. Per germline, CDR1 SGHDT and CDR2 YYEEEE. Trimming took 4 bases from V and 5 from J; bases not matched to a gene: 8. CDR3 loop: CASSPDRGLADEQYV. CDR3 nucleotides: TGTGCCAGCAGCCCGGACAGGGGGCTGGCGGACGAGCAGTACGTC.

The V gene is TRBV5-4, the J gene TRBJ2-1; 9 bases are a match to TRBD2. The CDR3 sequence is 17 residues long. Trimming at V came to 0 bases and at J to 1 base, leaving 5 bases not matched to a gene. Per the germline V gene, CDR1 is SGHNT and CDR2 is YYREEE (reference sequence). CDR3 coding DNA: TGTGCCAGCAGCTTGGGGTTAGCGGGGGAATCCTACAATGAGCAGTTCTTC. As protein: CASSLGLAGESYNEQFF. Full variable domain (missing parts from reference TRBV5-4 and TRBJ2-1): ETGVTQSPTHLIKTRGQQVTLRCSSQSGHNTVSWYQQALGQGPQFIFQYYREEENGRGNFPPRFSGLQFPNYSSELNVNALELDDSALYLCASSLGLAGESYNEQFFGPGTRLTVL.

This clone was found once. The chain has TRBV19 and TRBJ2-5; 13 bases are a match to TRBD2. After removal of 5 bases from V and 6 bases from J, the junction contained 12 bases not matched to a gene. The CDR3 runs 17 residues. CDR1 is LNHDA and CDR2 is SQIVND in the germline V gene (reference sequence). The CDR3 here is CASSATGTSGNSKTQYF. The DNA of the CDR3 is TGTGCCAGTAGTGCTACCGGGACTAGCGGGAATTCGAAGACCCAGTACTTC. Full variable domain (rest looked up from reference TRBV19 and TRBJ2-5): DGGITQSPKYLFRKEGQNVTLSCEQNLNHDAMYWYRQDPGQGLRLIYYSQIVNDFQKGDIAEGYSVSREKKESFPLTVTSAQKNPTAFYLCASSATGTSGNSKTQYFGPGTRLLVL.

This rearrangement joins TRBV5-1 to TRBJ2-2; D is ambiguous. The germline V gene encodes CDR1 SGHRS and CDR2 YFSETQ. The CDR3 runs to 16 residues. V dropped 4 bases and J dropped 4 bases, with 17 bases sitting between them. CDR3 amino acids: CASSSTLSASTGELFF. CDR3 coding DNA: TGCGCCAGCAGCAGCACCCTGAGCGCCAGCACCGGGGAGCTGTTTTTT.

The chain carries TRBV11-2 and TRBJ2-3, with D possibly matching TRBD2 (6 bases). The germline V gene has CDR1 SGHAT and CDR2 FQNNGV. V lost 5 bases and J 1 base, leaving 10 bases between the germline ends. This CDR3 has 14 amino acids. The CDR3, as DNA: TGTGCCAGCAGCCGGGGGACCGGCACAGATACGCAGTATTTT. Amino acids: CASSRGTGTDTQYF.